This T cell receptor beta chain appears in the sequencing data of a study of prognosis after radiotherapy for stage I lung cancer (dated by TCRdb to the early 2020s). With respect to the entire study: Around 19 stage I NSCLC patients were enrolled in Nanjing, China, between April 2018 and 2019. Stage I lung tumors that were newly diagnosed and primary were found in some 15 patients, while about five patients had oligometastatic NSCLC after surgical resection of the primary tumor. All patients were regarded as medically inoperable, because of comorbidities in over 10 patients and refusal of surgery in roughly 7 patients. Ages in the cohort of about a dozen men and 6 women ranged from roughly 53 to 84 years, with a median of 74. On tumor histology, approximately 12 patients had adenocarcinoma and more than 5 had squamous cell carcinoma. Image-guided IMRT or VMAT was used to deliver SBRT in 3 to 5 fractions at a biologically effective dose of at least 100 Gy. Concurrent therapy was not administered to any patient alongside SBRT. Four of the 19 patients developed distant metastases after SBRT, at a median of roughly seven months; the other 15 showed no significant progression. The study profiled peripheral blood TCR beta repertoires from stage I NSCLC patients before and after stereotactic body radiotherapy and related them to distant failure. The study took one blood sample before SBRT and one after SBRT from each of some 20 patients and sequenced all 40 or so samples.

To note about this clonotype: It lacks a known antigen. The likely explanation is a read error, given a far larger clone one base away.

The investigation overall reported the following: TRBV and TRBJ usage frequencies reportedly varied with metastasis status, involving two V genes at baseline and about 10 V and two J genes after SBRT. The study was limited by the small cohort and short follow-up, and independent validation of the study findings is required. Post-SBRT Shannon entropy and its change from baseline were lower in patients who developed distant metastases; baseline Shannon entropy was not associated with metastases. None of the reported P values were adjusted for multiple comparisons. A decrease in unique TCR clone counts was observed after SBRT (median approximately 9,800 before versus about 7,200 after; Wilcoxon paired P=0.011). Whether the expanded TCR clones were tumor-specific was not determined.

No patient had a history of other malignancies or prior chemotherapy or radiotherapy, and all had node-negative disease on CT and PET/CT. About 6.3 milliliters of peripheral venous blood were drawn into EDTA tubes at each of two time points. PBMCs were isolated by Ficoll-Paque Plus density-gradient centrifugation. Immediately after collection, samples were stored at -80 degrees C until analysis. Two rounds of multiplex PCR on genomic DNA were used to amplify the TCR beta CDR3 region. The first PCR round used primers specific to each TRBV and TRBJ gene, with sequences filed in Chinese patent CN105087789A. Universal primers were used in the second PCR round. The Roche High Pure PCR Template Preparation Kit was used to extract genomic DNA from the frozen PBMCs. Libraries were sequenced paired-end with 151 bp reads on an Illumina HiSeq 3000. Per the source publication's procedure: CutAdapt was used to discard raw reads that did not contain the multiplex PCR primer sequences. Using PEAR, the high-quality paired reads were merged into contigs. TRB V, D and J gene segments were assigned to each contig with MiXCR by alignment to reference sequences. CDR3 sequences were clustered by base quality and sequence similarity to remove sequencing errors. Shannon entropy, normalized by the natural log of the productive TCR sequence number, served as the measure of diversity. Clonality was defined as one minus Shannon entropy divided by the natural log of the number of unique clonotypes. The Youden index of ROC curves was used to select progression-free survival cut-offs for repertoire metrics, and analyses were performed in R 3.5.3. TCRdb reprocessed the public reads (quality trimming at Q25 with fastp, clone calling with MiXCR) and kept in-frame beta chains. All rows with the same CDR3 protein become a single entry with the most common DNA and genes. The V and J calls were not made by the authors but by TCRdb's processing. The sample contains around 30,000 distinct CDR3 sequences, 30% to 35% of them found a single time. Of the sample, roughly 15% falls within the top ten clones.

This sequence was found in a donor of 50 years or more with non-small cell lung cancer. The sequenced sample was PBMCs, obtained before or after stereotactic body radiation therapy (not recorded which).

Here is the DNA: TGTGCCATTCGGCCCATTTGCACAGATACGCAGTATTTT. Translated, this is CAIRPICTDTQYF. Recombination joined TRBV6-5 with TRBJ2-3, with an unclear D gene assignment. From the cysteine through the phenylalanine, the CDR3 covers 13 amino acids. The sequence is cut down to CDR3 DNA, 39 bases in frame from base 1. Via the germline V gene, CDR1 is MNHEY and CDR2 SVGAGI. The V end loses 10 bases and the J end loses 1 base, and a stretch of 12 bases separates them.